A single TCR beta chain is shown here with its context. Its target is unknown. Germline-derived CDR1 and CDR2 are SGHTA and FQGNSA. V gave up 3 bases and J gave up 4 bases, with 13 bases separating them. The CDR3 runs to 14 residues. These data belong to a study of T cell responses to AZD1222 COVID-19 vaccine. Study-wide results and caveats: Sampling that yielded the repertoires occurred only after the peak T cell response.

Sequencing used immunoSEQ multiplex PCR; TCRdb keeps in-frame clones, though not all of them. The sample holds over 100,000 clones; over 75% are singletons and the top ten take around 3.1%. The J gene is TRBJ2-7, the V gene TRBV7-2, with D possibly being TRBD2 (6 bases). Sequenced here: peripheral blood, sampled on day 0 of AZD1222 vaccination. The sequence was obtained from an adult in good health. This CDR3 is CASSFGLSMYEQYF. CDR3 coding DNA: TGTGCCAGCAGCTTCGGACTATCGATGTACGAGCAGTACTTC.